This T cell receptor (beta chain) was captured in a study of blood T cell repertoires in COVID-19. Study-level background: Some COVID-19 samples were acute and others convalescent; all came from the United States, Italy and Spain. T cells, B-cell-depleted T cells, or PBMCs supplied cDNA or gDNA.

CDR3 length: 14 amino acids. Germline V gene lookup returns CDR1 SGHVS and CDR2 FQNEAQ. V trimming: 7 bases; J trimming: 0 bases; junction bases outside the gene matches: 4. Original processing methods: Reference gene primer amplification gave nucleated cell count estimates. TCRdb's copy holds only in-frame clones and misses some; the assay was immunoSEQ multiplex PCR. Clonal size and the V and J genes are those of that table, whereas D and trimming came from the DNA. The table records 140,000 or so clones, 75% to 85% of them present only once. This TCR was sampled from a man aged 65 to 85 who had recovered from COVID-19. This chain uses TRBV7-8 with TRBJ2-7; 9 bases fit TRBD2. Sequenced sample: peripheral blood. The CDR3 loop is CASTTTSGSYEQYF. DNA of the CDR3: TGTGCCAGCACCACGACTAGCGGCTCCTACGAGCAGTACTTC.